A selection of T cell receptor beta chains follows, all from one sample in a study of CD8 T cell repertoires and HIV-1 epitope variants. Here immunoSEQ multiplex PCR was the method, and the copy in TCRdb shows in-frame clones only, minus some. Among about 95,000 clones, 60% to 80% were seen once, and the ten largest hold roughly 25%. The sample consisted of uncultured baseline CD8+ T cells from peripheral blood mononuclear cells (PBMCs). The source is a male donor with HIV. CDR3s include the opening cysteine and the closing phenylalanine or tryptophan. The D gene is left open where the match is weak. Some rows mark clone size as missing; the rest say once, few, many or name a class of expanded clone.

v_gene	j_gene	abundance	d_gene	CDR3nt	CDR3aa
TRBV30	TRBJ1-1	once	TRBD1	TGTGCCTCCTACAGGGGTGAGAACACTGAAGCTTTCTTT	CASYRGENTEAFF
TRBV6-1	TRBJ2-7	NA	NA	TGTGCCAGCAGTGAAAACCGGGAGCAGTACTTC	CASSENREQYF
TRBV29-1	TRBJ2-5	NA	TRBD1	TGCAGCGTTGCCGTGACAGGGGTGGAGACCCAGTACTTC	CSVAVTGVETQYF
TRBV7-7	TRBJ2-7	NA	NA	TGTGCCAGCAGCTTAGGCCCGGGTTCGGAGGAGCAGTACTTC	CASSLGPGSEEQYF
TRBV21-1	TRBJ2-7	NA	NA	TGTGCCAGCAGCACAATACCCGGACCCTACCGCTACGAGCAGTACTTC	CASSTIPGPYRYEQYF
TRBV5-1	TRBJ1-1	NA	NA	TGCGCCAGCAGCTCCGGACTGGGCACTGAAGCTTTCTTT	CASSSGLGTEAFF
TRBV7-2	TRBJ2-1	NA	TRBD2	TGTGCCAGCAGCCCGAGACTAGCGGGGTACAATGAGCAGTTCTTC	CASSPRLAGYNEQFF
TRBV5-1	TRBJ2-7	NA	NA	TGCGCCAGCAGCTTGGACAGAACCCAATCCTACGAGCAGTACTTC	CASSLDRTQSYEQYF
TRBV6-5	TRBJ1-4	NA	NA	TGTGCCAGCAGTTACTCCCAGGGTAATGAAAAACTGTTTTTT	CASSYSQGNEKLFF
TRBV2	TRBJ2-7	few	NA	TGTGCCAGCCGGACGGAACCCTACGAGCAGTACTTC	CASRTEPYEQYF
TRBV6-5	TRBJ1-3	medium-sized	NA	TGTGCCAGCAGTTACTCACAGGGTGGCTCTGGAAACACCATATATTTT	CASSYSQGGSGNTIYF
TRBV6-6	TRBJ1-1	NA	NA	TGTGCCAGCAGTTACTCGGAGAACACTGAAGCTTTCTTT	CASSYSENTEAFF
TRBV19	TRBJ1-1	NA	NA	TGTGCCAGTAGTATTATGGCAGACACTGAAGCTTTCTTT	CASSIMADTEAFF
TRBV19	TRBJ1-5	NA	NA	TGTGCCAGTAATGGGGGGCAACTCTTTTATCAGCCCCAGCATTTT	CASNGGQLFYQPQHF
TRBV4-2	TRBJ2-2	NA	TRBD2	TGTGCCAGCAGCCGCGTCACTAGCGGTTCGAACACCGGGGAGCTGTTTTTT	CASSRVTSGSNTGELFF
TRBV5-1	TRBJ1-1	few	NA	TGCGCCAGCAGCTACGAAGTGGGGGGACTGAACACTGAAGCTTTCTTT	CASSYEVGGLNTEAFF
TRBV28	TRBJ2-1	few	NA	TGTGCCAGCAGTTTAGGTAGGGGTTTCAGGAAGGTTCTGTACAATGAGCAGTTCTTC	CASSLGRGFRKVLYNEQFF
TRBV11-2	TRBJ2-1	NA	NA	TGTGCCAGCAGCTTAAAGGATATGGACAATGAGCAGTTCTTC	CASSLKDMDNEQFF
TRBV19	TRBJ1-3	NA	NA	TGTGCCAGTAGTATGGGGGGCCCATGGGCTGGAAACACCATATATTTT	CASSMGGPWAGNTIYF
TRBV11-2	TRBJ2-7	once	NA	TGTGCCAGCACCCCGTTTGGCAGGGGATCTTACGAGCAGTACTTC	CASTPFGRGSYEQYF
TRBV2	TRBJ2-4	once	TRBD1	TGTGCCAGCAGTCTTCGGACAGGGGAAAACATTCAGTACTTC	CASSLRTGENIQYF
TRBV5-1	TRBJ2-1	once	TRBD2	TGCGCCAGCAGCCCGGGACTAGCGGCCACCTACAATGAGCAGTTCTTC	CASSPGLAATYNEQFF
TRBV6-5	TRBJ2-7	NA	TRBD1	TGTGCCAGCAGTTACGGGACCGGACAGGGGGCCTACGAGCAGTACTTC	CASSYGTGQGAYEQYF
TRBV10-1	TRBJ2-5	NA	NA	TGCGCCAGCAGTCCGATTGGGGGGAGAGAGACCCAGTACTTC	CASSPIGGRETQYF
TRBV29-1	TRBJ1-1	once	NA	TGCAGCGTTGAAGGCGGGGTATCTGAAGCTTTCTTT	CSVEGGVSEAFF
TRBV4-2	TRBJ2-1	NA	TRBD2	TGTGCCAGCAGCCTCAAGGGGAGGGCGGAGAATGAGCAGTTCTTC	CASSLKGRAENEQFF
TRBV28	TRBJ2-4	NA	TRBD1	TGTGCCAGCAGTTTAACGGGACAGCTTATTCAGTACTTC	CASSLTGQLIQYF
TRBV7-2	TRBJ1-2	NA	TRBD1	TGTGCCAGCAGCCCGACAGGGGGCTGGACTCTTAACTATGGCTACACCTTC	CASSPTGGWTLNYGYTF
TRBV7-8	TRBJ2-7	few	NA	TGTGCCAGCAGCTTGGGTGTGGGAGCGAGCTCCTACGAGCAGTACTTC	CASSLGVGASSYEQYF
TRBV5-1	TRBJ2-3	NA	TRBD2	TGCGCCAGCAGCTTGGGACTAGCGGGAAGCCCGCAGTATTTT	CASSLGLAGSPQYF
TRBV5-1	TRBJ2-3	NA	TRBD2	TGCGCCAGCAGTCCGATCGTGACTAGCGGGAGAACAGATACGCAGTATTTT	CASSPIVTSGRTDTQYF
TRBV7-9	TRBJ1-1	NA	NA	TGTGCCAGCAGCTTAGGACAGGTTTCACCCGAAGCTTTCTTT	CASSLGQVSPEAFF
TRBV11-2	TRBJ1-6	NA	TRBD1	TGTGCCAGCAGCTTTGTTGTGGACAGGGCCGGCCCACCCCTCCACTTT	CASSFVVDRAGPPLHF